Listed here is a single T cell receptor (beta chain). Its antigen is not known. At one of its ends the junction is not consistent with the germline gene, which may arise from a read error. TCRdb recomputed calls from the 5' RACE reads with MiXCR, one row per CDR3 protein. Among about 890,000 distinct CDR3 sequences listed, about 12% were seen once. The data derive from a study of identical twins. Study-level points and caveats: Invariant MAIT and iNKT cells are populations that could partly confound zero-insertion analyses.

The CDR3 spans 19 residues. CDR1 is LGHDT and CDR2 is YNNKEL in the germline V gene (reference sequence). The same data also contributed to another study, on yellow fever vaccine responses in identical twins.

The V call is TRBV3-1, the J call TRBJ2-7; 10 nucleotides align to TRBD2. The sequencing input was PBMCs. The receptor was isolated from a woman under 30 in good health. As DNA, the CDR3 is TGTGCCACCAGCCTTGAGCGGGAGGGCCTAGATTTGCCCTCCTACGAGCAGTACTTC. The encoded protein is CATSLEREGLDLPSYEQYF.